Listed below are T cell receptor beta chains from one sample, sequenced in a study of cytotoxic CD8 clonotypes in ibrutinib-treated CLL. TCRdb's copy holds only in-frame clones and misses some; the assay was immunoSEQ multiplex PCR. The sample contains approximately 350,000 clones, 60% to 80% of which appear only once. Specimen: PBMCs, collected after 36 months of ibrutinib treatment. These receptors all come from a human donor with chronic lymphocytic leukemia. Both conserved end residues are part of each CDR3. D genes are given only for firm matches. Rows give clone size only sometimes, using once, few, many, or a class for an expanded clone.

>TRBV11-2|-|-|TRBJ2-7
TGTGCCAGCAGCTTAGCCCCCTACACCTCCTACGAGCAGTACTTC
CASSLAPYTSYEQYF
>TRBV5-1|TRBD1|-|TRBJ2-5
TGCGCCAGCAGCTTACAGGGGACGGGAGAGACCCAGTACTTC
CASSLQGTGETQYF
>TRBV4-1|TRBD2|-|TRBJ2-1
TGCGCCAGCAGCCTTCCTAGCGGGAGGCCCCCACACAATGAGCAGTTCTTC
CASSLPSGRPPHNEQFF
>TRBV4-3|-|once|TRBJ1-4
TGCGCCAGCAGCCGTACAGGCATCTTGGGGGAGGGAAAACTGTTTTTT
CASSRTGILGEGKLFF
>TRBV9|-|-|TRBJ2-3
TGTGCCAGCAGCGTAGGGAGTGGTGGCCCTCGCCAGTATTTT
CASSVGSGGPRQYF
>TRBV5-6|-|-|TRBJ1-2
TGTGCCAGCAGCTTGGAACAGGGAGGGGTGGCATTC
CASSLEQGGVAF
>TRBV4-1|-|few|TRBJ1-2
TGCGCCAGCAGCCAAGACCCCGGACAGAGGGCTGGCTACACCTTC
CASSQDPGQRAGYTF
>TRBV13|TRBD1|-|TRBJ1-3
TGTGCCAGCAGCCTGGGACAGGGAATAGGAAACACCATATATTTT
CASSLGQGIGNTIYF
>TRBV29-1|TRBD2|-|TRBJ2-1
TGCAGCGTTGATTCTAGCGGGAGCAGGAGCTCCTACAATGAGCAGTTCTTC
CSVDSSGSRSSYNEQFF
>TRBV10-3|-|-|TRBJ2-3
TGTGCCACTACGGCCCAGGACACAGATACGCAGTATTTT
CATTAQDTDTQYF
>TRBV15|-|-|TRBJ1-1
TGTGCCACCAGCAGACGACCGGGGAGCACTGAAGCTTTCTTT
CATSRRPGSTEAFF
>TRBV5-4|-|-|TRBJ1-1
TGTGCCAGCAGCCCTGGCCTACGACGGAACACTGAAGCTTTCTTT
CASSPGLRRNTEAFF
>TRBV6-1|TRBD1|-|TRBJ1-2
TGTGCCAGCAGTGCCTATCCGGGACAGGGGATGTCGGGCTACACCTTC
CASSAYPGQGMSGYTF
>TRBV28|-|-|TRBJ1-2
TGTGCCAGCGGACCGGGATTCTATGGCTACACCTTC
CASGPGFYGYTF
>TRBV7-3|-|few|TRBJ2-3
TGTGCCAGCAGCGTGGGCCGGGCAGTGGCAGATACGCAGTATTTT
CASSVGRAVADTQYF
>TRBV4-1|-|-|TRBJ2-5
TGCGCCAGCAGCCAAGAGTACCAAGAGACCCAGTACTTC
CASSQEYQETQYF
>TRBV6-5|-|-|TRBJ1-1
TGTGCCAGCAGTTACGAGGGATTGAACACTGAAGCTTTCTTT
CASSYEGLNTEAFF
>TRBV19|TRBD1|-|TRBJ2-5
TGTGCCAGTAGACAACAGGGGGGAATCGGAGAGACCCAGTACTTC
CASRQQGGIGETQYF
>TRBV5-1|-|-|TRBJ2-7
TGCGCCAGCAGCCTCAGACCGACAGGCTCCTACGAGCAGTACTTC
CASSLRPTGSYEQYF
>TRBV15|-|few|TRBJ1-2
TGTGCCACCAGCTCTTCAGGACCGGGCTATGGCTACACCTTC
CATSSSGPGYGYTF
>TRBV27|TRBD2|-|TRBJ2-1
TGTGCCAGCAGTCCGGGTTCCGGGACTAGCGGATCCGGGGTCTTC
CASSPGSGTSGSGVF
>TRBV11-2|-|-|TRBJ1-5
TGTGCCAGCAGCAAAGTGGTCGGGGGGCCCTTTAATCAGCCCCAGCATTTT
CASSKVVGGPFNQPQHF
>TRBV9|-|-|TRBJ2-2
TGTGCCAGCAGCATTCCGACATCCGCGAACACCGGGGAGCTGTTTTTT
CASSIPTSANTGELFF
>TRBV4-1|-|-|TRBJ2-7
TGCGCCAGCAGCCAAGTATGGGGGACCGGGAACGAGCAGTACTTC
CASSQVWGTGNEQYF
>TRBV11-2|-|few|TRBJ1-1
TGTGCCAGCAGCTTATGGGCTCCTGAAGCTTTCTTT
CASSLWAPEAFF
>TRBV6-6|-|-|TRBJ2-6
TGTGCCAGCAGCCTACTTGGCTCTGGGGCCAACGTCCTGACTTTC
CASSLLGSGANVLTF
>TRBV4-3|-|-|TRBJ2-7
TGCGCCAGCAGCCAAGATCGGGTTACCTACGAGCAGTACTTC
CASSQDRVTYEQYF
>TRBV19|TRBD1|-|TRBJ1-1
TGTGCCAGTATCGACAGGGGGCGGGGAACTGAAGCTTTCTTT
CASIDRGRGTEAFF
>TRBV29-1|-|-|TRBJ1-1
TGCAGCGTGTGCTGGGGGTTGAACACTGAAGCTTTCTTT
CSVCWGLNTEAFF
>TRBV28|TRBD1|-|TRBJ2-7
TGTGCCAGCAGTTTAGACAGGGCCCAACCGGAAGTAGAGCAGTACTTC
CASSLDRAQPEVEQYF
>TRBV4-1|-|-|TRBJ1-3
TGCGCCAGCAGCCAAGATTGGGAACAGGCGAGCTCTGGAAACACCATATATTTT
CASSQDWEQASSGNTIYF
>TRBV19|TRBD2|-|TRBJ2-5
TGTGCCAGTAGTATTCCCGGGGGGGCGCGTGAGACCCAGTACTTC
CASSIPGGARETQYF
>TRBV11-2|-|few|TRBJ2-5
TGTGCCAGCAGCTTAGTCGAGACCCAGTACTTC
CASSLVETQYF
>TRBV5-5|-|-|TRBJ2-1
TGTGCCAGCAGCTTGTCCCGGGCCTCCTACAATGAGCAGTTCTTC
CASSLSRASYNEQFF
>TRBV5-1|TRBD1|-|TRBJ2-1
TGCGCCAGCAGCTTGTACGTCAGGGGGCCAAATGAGCAGTTCTTC
CASSLYVRGPNEQFF
>TRBV7-9|-|few|TRBJ1-2
TGTGCCAGCAGCTTAGGAGGGTTGGGCTACACCTTC
CASSLGGLGYTF
>TRBV4-2|TRBD1|-|TRBJ1-2
TGTGCCAGCAGCCCACTCAGGGGGCGCGGTGATGGCTACACCTTC
CASSPLRGRGDGYTF
>TRBV6-6|-|-|TRBJ2-7
TGTGCCAGCAGTTACCGTGTTTGGGGACTTCCCTACGAGCAGTACTTC
CASSYRVWGLPYEQYF
>TRBV27|-|-|TRBJ1-5
TGTGCCACCGCCCACACCGCTGGCCAGCCCCAGCATTTT
CATAHTAGQPQHF
>TRBV7-8|-|many|TRBJ1-2
TGTGCCAGCAGCTTATCCCTTCGGACGGGCTATGGCTACACCTTC
CASSLSLRTGYGYTF